This T cell receptor beta chain was identified during a study of T cell repertoires in ileal Crohn's disease. Findings and limits, study-wide: Clonality above 26.8% at surgery always came with endoscopic recurrence.

About this clone: Its specificity is not known.

Germline V gene data show CDR1 as MGHRA and CDR2 as YSYEKL. This CDR3 region has 17 residues. Unmatched junction bases numbered 12, after V lost 3 bases and J lost 5 bases. Patients were adults with ileal or ileocolonic Crohn's disease needing resection. Sequenced by immunoSEQ multiplex PCR; TCRdb stores in-frame clones only, minus some. Of 8,000 to 9,500 clones in the sample, around three quarters were seen once. This chain joins TRBV4-1 and TRBJ2-3; 9 nucleotides line up with TRBD2. The source of this sequence is an adult with Crohn's disease. Sequencing was carried out using ileal tissue. CDR3 sequence (DNA): TGCGCCAGCAGCCAGGAGCACTTCAAGCGGGAGGTAGATACGCAGTATTTT. Protein product: CASSQEHFKREVDTQYF.